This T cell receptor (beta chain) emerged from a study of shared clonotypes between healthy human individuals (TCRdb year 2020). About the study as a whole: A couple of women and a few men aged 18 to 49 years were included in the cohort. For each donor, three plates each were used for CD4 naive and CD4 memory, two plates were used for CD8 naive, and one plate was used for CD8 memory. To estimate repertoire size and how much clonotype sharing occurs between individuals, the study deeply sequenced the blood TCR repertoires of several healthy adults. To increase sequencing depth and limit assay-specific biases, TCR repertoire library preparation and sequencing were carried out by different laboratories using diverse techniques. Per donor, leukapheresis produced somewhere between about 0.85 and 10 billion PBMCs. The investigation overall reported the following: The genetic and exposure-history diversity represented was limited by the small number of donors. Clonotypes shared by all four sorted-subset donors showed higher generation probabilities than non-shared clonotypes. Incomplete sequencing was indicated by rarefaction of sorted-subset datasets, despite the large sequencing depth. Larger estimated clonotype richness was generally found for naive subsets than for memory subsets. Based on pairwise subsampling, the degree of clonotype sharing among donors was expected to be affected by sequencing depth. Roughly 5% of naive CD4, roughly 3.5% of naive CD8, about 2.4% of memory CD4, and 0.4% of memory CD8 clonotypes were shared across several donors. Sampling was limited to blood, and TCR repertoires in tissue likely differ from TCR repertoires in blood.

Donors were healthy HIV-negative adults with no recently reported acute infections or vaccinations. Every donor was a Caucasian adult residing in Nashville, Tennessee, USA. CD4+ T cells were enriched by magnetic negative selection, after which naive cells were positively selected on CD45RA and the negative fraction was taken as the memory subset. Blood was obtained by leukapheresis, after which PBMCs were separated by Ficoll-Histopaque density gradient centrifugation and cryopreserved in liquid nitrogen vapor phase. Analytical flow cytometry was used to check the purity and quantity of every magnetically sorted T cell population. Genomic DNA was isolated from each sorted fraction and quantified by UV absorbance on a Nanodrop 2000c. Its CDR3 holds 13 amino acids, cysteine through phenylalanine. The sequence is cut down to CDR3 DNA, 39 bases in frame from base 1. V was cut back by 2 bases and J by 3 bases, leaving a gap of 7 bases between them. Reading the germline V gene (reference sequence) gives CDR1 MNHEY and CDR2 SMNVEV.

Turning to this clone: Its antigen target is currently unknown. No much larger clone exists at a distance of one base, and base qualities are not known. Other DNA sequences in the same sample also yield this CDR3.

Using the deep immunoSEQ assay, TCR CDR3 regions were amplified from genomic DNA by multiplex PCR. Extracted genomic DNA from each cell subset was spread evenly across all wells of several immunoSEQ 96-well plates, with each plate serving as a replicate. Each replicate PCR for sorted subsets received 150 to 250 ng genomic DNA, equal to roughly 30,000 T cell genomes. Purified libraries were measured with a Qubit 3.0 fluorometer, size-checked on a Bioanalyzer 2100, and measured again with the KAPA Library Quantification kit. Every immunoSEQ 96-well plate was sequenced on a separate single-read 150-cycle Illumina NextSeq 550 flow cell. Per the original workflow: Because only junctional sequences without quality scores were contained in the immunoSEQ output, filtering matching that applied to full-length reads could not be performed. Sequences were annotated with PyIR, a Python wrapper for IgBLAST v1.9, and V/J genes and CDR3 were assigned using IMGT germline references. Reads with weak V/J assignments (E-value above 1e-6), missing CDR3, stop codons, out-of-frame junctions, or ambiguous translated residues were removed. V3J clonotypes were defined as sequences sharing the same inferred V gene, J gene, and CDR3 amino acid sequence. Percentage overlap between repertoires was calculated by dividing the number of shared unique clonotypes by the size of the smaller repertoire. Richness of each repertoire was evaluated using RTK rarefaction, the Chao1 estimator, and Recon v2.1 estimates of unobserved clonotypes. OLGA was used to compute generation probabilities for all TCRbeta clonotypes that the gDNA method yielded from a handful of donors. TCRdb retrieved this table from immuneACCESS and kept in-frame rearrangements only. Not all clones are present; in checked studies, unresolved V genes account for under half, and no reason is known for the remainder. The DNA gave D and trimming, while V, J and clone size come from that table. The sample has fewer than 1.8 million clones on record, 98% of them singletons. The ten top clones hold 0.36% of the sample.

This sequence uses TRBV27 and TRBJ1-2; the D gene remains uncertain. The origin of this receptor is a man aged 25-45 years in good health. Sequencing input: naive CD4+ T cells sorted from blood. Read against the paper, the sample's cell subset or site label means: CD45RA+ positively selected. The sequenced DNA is TGTGCCAGCAGTTTAGCCGGGTACTATGGCTACACCTTC. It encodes CASSLAGYYGYTF.